These T cell receptor beta chains were read from a single sample in a study of cytomegalovirus exposure and HLA in healthy donors. Sequenced by immunoSEQ multiplex PCR; TCRdb stores in-frame clones only, minus some. The sample carries some 240,000 clones, roughly 80% recorded once. Sequencing was done on a sample of PBMCs. Receptors originate from a woman between 18 and 30 years old in good health and CMV-seronegative. CDR3s include the opening cysteine and the closing phenylalanine or tryptophan. Each record gives: V gene, D gene, clone size, J gene, CDR3 DNA, CDR3 protein. D genes are given only for firm matches. Size values are once, few and many counts, or a class for expanded clones, and some rows have none.

v_call: TRBV27; d_call: TRBD2; clone_size: NA; j_call: TRBJ2-4; cdr3_nt: TGTGCCAGCAGTTTTTCTCGGCGGGAGGGCCGTAAAAACATTCAGTACTTC; cdr3_aa: CASSFSRREGRKNIQYF
v_call: TRBV2; d_call: TRBD2; clone_size: NA; j_call: TRBJ2-1; cdr3_nt: TGTGCCAGCAGGACTAGCGCCCCCCGCAATGAGCAGTTCTTC; cdr3_aa: CASRTSAPRNEQFF
v_call: TRBV28; d_call: NA; clone_size: NA; j_call: TRBJ1-1; cdr3_nt: TGTGCCAGCAGTTCCCGGGGGGGACGAACTGAAGCTTTCTTT; cdr3_aa: CASSSRGGRTEAFF
v_call: TRBV5-4; d_call: TRBD1; clone_size: NA; j_call: TRBJ1-2; cdr3_nt: TGTGCCAGCAGCCCCGGACAGGCAACTAACTATGGCTACACCTTC; cdr3_aa: CASSPGQATNYGYTF
v_call: TRBV30; d_call: NA; clone_size: NA; j_call: TRBJ1-1; cdr3_nt: TGTGCCTGGAGTGCTACCCTAGACTCTGAAGCTTTCTTT; cdr3_aa: CAWSATLDSEAFF
v_call: TRBV7-6; d_call: TRBD1; clone_size: NA; j_call: TRBJ1-5; cdr3_nt: TGTGCCAGCAGCTTCCGGGACAGGGGCGAATATAGCAATCAGCCCCAGCATTTT; cdr3_aa: CASSFRDRGEYSNQPQHF
v_call: TRBV5-1; d_call: NA; clone_size: NA; j_call: TRBJ2-1; cdr3_nt: TGCGCCAGCAGCTTGGGCCGCAATGAGCAGTTCTTC; cdr3_aa: CASSLGRNEQFF
v_call: TRBV5-1; d_call: NA; clone_size: NA; j_call: TRBJ1-2; cdr3_nt: TGCGCCAGCAGTCGGCCAGGACAGTATGGCTACACCTTC; cdr3_aa: CASSRPGQYGYTF
v_call: TRBV4-1; d_call: NA; clone_size: NA; j_call: TRBJ2-1; cdr3_nt: TGCGCCAGCAGCCAAGATCAGGCGGGTGAGCAGTTCTTC; cdr3_aa: CASSQDQAGEQFF
v_call: TRBV5-6; d_call: NA; clone_size: NA; j_call: TRBJ2-3; cdr3_nt: TGTGCCAGCAGCTTGGAGGGAGTCGCAGATACGCAGTATTTT; cdr3_aa: CASSLEGVADTQYF
v_call: TRBV27; d_call: NA; clone_size: NA; j_call: TRBJ1-5; cdr3_nt: TGTGCCAGCAGTTTCTCCAGGACTAGCAATCAGCCCCAGCATTTT; cdr3_aa: CASSFSRTSNQPQHF
v_call: TRBV2; d_call: NA; clone_size: NA; j_call: TRBJ2-7; cdr3_nt: TGTGCCAGCAGTGAAGGGACATTGGATGACGAGCAGTACTTC; cdr3_aa: CASSEGTLDDEQYF
v_call: TRBV29-1; d_call: NA; clone_size: NA; j_call: TRBJ1-3; cdr3_nt: TGCAGCGTCGAAGGAATGGAAAGTCGCACCATATATTTT; cdr3_aa: CSVEGMESRTIYF
v_call: TRBV7-3; d_call: NA; clone_size: NA; j_call: TRBJ1-2; cdr3_nt: TGTGCCAGCAGCCCTGGGAGGGGGGAAGGCTACACCTTC; cdr3_aa: CASSPGRGEGYTF
v_call: TRBV5-1; d_call: TRBD1; clone_size: NA; j_call: TRBJ2-5; cdr3_nt: TGCGCCAGCAGCCCGACAGGGGAGGAGACCCAGTACTTC; cdr3_aa: CASSPTGEETQYF
v_call: TRBV6-1; d_call: TRBD1; clone_size: NA; j_call: TRBJ2-7; cdr3_nt: TGTGCCAGCAGCGTTGGACAGGGACAAGGGTACGAGCAGTACTTC; cdr3_aa: CASSVGQGQGYEQYF
v_call: TRBV2; d_call: NA; clone_size: NA; j_call: TRBJ2-3; cdr3_nt: TGTGCCAGCAGTGAAGCGTCGGCGGTTTATAGCACAGATACGCAGTATTTT; cdr3_aa: CASSEASAVYSTDTQYF
v_call: TRBV27; d_call: NA; clone_size: few; j_call: TRBJ2-7; cdr3_nt: TGTGCCAGCAGTTTGAGTCGGGGGGCTTACGAGCAGTACTTC; cdr3_aa: CASSLSRGAYEQYF
v_call: TRBV30; d_call: TRBD1; clone_size: once; j_call: TRBJ1-2; cdr3_nt: TGTGCCTGGGGGGGGTCACAGGGGCCTGGCTACACCTTC; cdr3_aa: CAWGGSQGPGYTF
v_call: TRBV6-5; d_call: TRBD1; clone_size: NA; j_call: TRBJ1-2; cdr3_nt: TGTGCCAGCAGTTCGGGACAGCCCGGGAGAGGGTATGGCTACACCTTC; cdr3_aa: CASSSGQPGRGYGYTF
v_call: TRBV9; d_call: TRBD2; clone_size: NA; j_call: TRBJ2-3; cdr3_nt: TGTGCCAGCAGTCTAGGCGGGAGAACAGATACGCAGTATTTT; cdr3_aa: CASSLGGRTDTQYF
v_call: TRBV28; d_call: NA; clone_size: NA; j_call: TRBJ1-5; cdr3_nt: TGTGCCAGTGCACTTAGGACAGATAATCAGCCCCAGCATTTT; cdr3_aa: CASALRTDNQPQHF
v_call: TRBV9; d_call: NA; clone_size: NA; j_call: TRBJ2-1; cdr3_nt: TGTGCCAGCAGCGCGCCCGCGTCCACAAACTCCTACAATGAGCAGTTCTTC; cdr3_aa: CASSAPASTNSYNEQFF
v_call: TRBV27; d_call: NA; clone_size: NA; j_call: TRBJ2-7; cdr3_nt: TGTGCCAGCAGTCCGACGCAGGGAACCTACGAGCAGTACTTC; cdr3_aa: CASSPTQGTYEQYF
v_call: TRBV5-4; d_call: TRBD1; clone_size: NA; j_call: TRBJ1-1; cdr3_nt: TGTGCCAGCAGCTTGGCGCGGGCAGGGGGACACACTGAAGCTTTCTTT; cdr3_aa: CASSLARAGGHTEAFF
v_call: TRBV29-1; d_call: TRBD1; clone_size: NA; j_call: TRBJ1-2; cdr3_nt: TGCAGCGTTGCGGGACAGATGGGTCCTGGCTACACCTTC; cdr3_aa: CSVAGQMGPGYTF
v_call: TRBV11-2; d_call: NA; clone_size: once; j_call: TRBJ2-1; cdr3_nt: TGTGCCAGCAGTTCCCCAACCCGAGACCCCTACAATGAGCAGTTCTTC; cdr3_aa: CASSSPTRDPYNEQFF
v_call: TRBV27; d_call: NA; clone_size: NA; j_call: TRBJ2-3; cdr3_nt: TGTGCCAGCAGGCCGGGACCGCCAAGCACAGATACGCAGTATTTT; cdr3_aa: CASRPGPPSTDTQYF
v_call: TRBV27; d_call: NA; clone_size: NA; j_call: TRBJ1-1; cdr3_nt: TGTGCCAGCAGAGTCGGGTCGAGGACTGAAGCTTTCTTT; cdr3_aa: CASRVGSRTEAFF
v_call: TRBV5-6; d_call: TRBD1; clone_size: NA; j_call: TRBJ1-1; cdr3_nt: TGTGCCAGCAGCCCTTTCGACAGGGAGAACACTGAAGCTTTCTTT; cdr3_aa: CASSPFDRENTEAFF
v_call: TRBV2; d_call: NA; clone_size: few; j_call: TRBJ2-7; cdr3_nt: TGTGCCAGCATGTCGGGAACTTTGGAGCAGTACTTC; cdr3_aa: CASMSGTLEQYF
v_call: TRBV7-3; d_call: TRBD2; clone_size: NA; j_call: TRBJ2-3; cdr3_nt: TGTGCCAGCAGCTTACTAGCGGGAGCAGATACGCAGTATTTT; cdr3_aa: CASSLLAGADTQYF
v_call: TRBV5-5; d_call: NA; clone_size: NA; j_call: TRBJ2-5; cdr3_nt: TGTGCCAGCAGCTTGGGGCCGGACGGAGCAGAGACCCAGTACTTC; cdr3_aa: CASSLGPDGAETQYF
v_call: TRBV6-6; d_call: NA; clone_size: NA; j_call: TRBJ1-2; cdr3_nt: TGTGCCAGCAGTTCCATCACTGGGGGCTATGGCTACACCTTC; cdr3_aa: CASSSITGGYGYTF
v_call: TRBV2; d_call: NA; clone_size: NA; j_call: TRBJ1-1; cdr3_nt: TGTGCCAGCAGTGATTGGGGGAACACTGAAGCTTTCTTT; cdr3_aa: CASSDWGNTEAFF
v_call: TRBV4-1; d_call: TRBD2; clone_size: NA; j_call: TRBJ2-1; cdr3_nt: TGCGCCAGCAGCCAAGAGAGGGGCCTAGCGGAATACAATGAGCAGTTCTTC; cdr3_aa: CASSQERGLAEYNEQFF
v_call: TRBV11-2; d_call: NA; clone_size: many; j_call: TRBJ1-4; cdr3_nt: TGTGCCAGCAGCTTCGGTGGTTATAGTGAAAAACTGTTTTTT; cdr3_aa: CASSFGGYSEKLFF
v_call: TRBV5-1; d_call: NA; clone_size: NA; j_call: TRBJ2-7; cdr3_nt: TGCGCCAGCAGCTTGGGGCCAGGCCCTTCCTACGAGCAGTACTTC; cdr3_aa: CASSLGPGPSYEQYF
v_call: TRBV11-2; d_call: NA; clone_size: NA; j_call: TRBJ2-7; cdr3_nt: TGTGCCAGCAGCCCCCAGGGCAGGAAAACTACCTACGAGCAGTACTTC; cdr3_aa: CASSPQGRKTTYEQYF
v_call: TRBV28; d_call: NA; clone_size: NA; j_call: TRBJ1-2; cdr3_nt: TGTGCCAGCAGTTCAGGCCCCGCTGACACCTTC; cdr3_aa: CASSSGPADTF
v_call: TRBV30; d_call: NA; clone_size: NA; j_call: TRBJ1-5; cdr3_nt: TGTGCCTGGAGCAGATCCGGGACCGTTGAAGGGTCCCAGCATTTT; cdr3_aa: CAWSRSGTVEGSQHF
v_call: TRBV6-6; d_call: TRBD1; clone_size: NA; j_call: TRBJ1-5; cdr3_nt: TGTGCCAGCACGGGGCAGGGGGATCAGCCCCAGCATTTT; cdr3_aa: CASTGQGDQPQHF
v_call: TRBV5-1; d_call: TRBD2; clone_size: NA; j_call: TRBJ2-2; cdr3_nt: TGCGCCAGCAGTGCTAGCGGAGGAAACACCGGGGAGCTGTTTTTT; cdr3_aa: CASSASGGNTGELFF
v_call: TRBV28; d_call: TRBD2; clone_size: NA; j_call: TRBJ2-7; cdr3_nt: TGTGCCAGCAGTTTAAGCGGGAGCCCCTCCTACGAGCAGTACTTC; cdr3_aa: CASSLSGSPSYEQYF
v_call: TRBV7-9; d_call: NA; clone_size: NA; j_call: TRBJ2-5; cdr3_nt: TGTGCCAGCAGCTTAGGCACGTTGGAGACCCAGTACTTC; cdr3_aa: CASSLGTLETQYF
v_call: TRBV4-2; d_call: TRBD1; clone_size: NA; j_call: TRBJ1-3; cdr3_nt: TGTGCCAGCAGCCAAGACGGACAGGGGGCTGGAAACACCATATATTTT; cdr3_aa: CASSQDGQGAGNTIYF
v_call: TRBV6-5; d_call: NA; clone_size: NA; j_call: TRBJ2-3; cdr3_nt: TGTGCCAGCGGGGTTGTGGATACGCAGTATTTT; cdr3_aa: CASGVVDTQYF
v_call: TRBV27; d_call: TRBD2; clone_size: few; j_call: TRBJ2-7; cdr3_nt: TGTGCCAGCAGTTTTGCTAGCGGGAGCTACGAGCAGTACTTC; cdr3_aa: CASSFASGSYEQYF
v_call: TRBV19; d_call: TRBD1; clone_size: NA; j_call: TRBJ1-6; cdr3_nt: TGTGCCAGTAGTCAAGACAGGGATTCACCCCTCCACTTT; cdr3_aa: CASSQDRDSPLHF
v_call: TRBV27; d_call: NA; clone_size: NA; j_call: TRBJ2-3; cdr3_nt: TGTGCCAGCAGTCCCGGGAGAAGCACAGATACGCAGTATTTT; cdr3_aa: CASSPGRSTDTQYF